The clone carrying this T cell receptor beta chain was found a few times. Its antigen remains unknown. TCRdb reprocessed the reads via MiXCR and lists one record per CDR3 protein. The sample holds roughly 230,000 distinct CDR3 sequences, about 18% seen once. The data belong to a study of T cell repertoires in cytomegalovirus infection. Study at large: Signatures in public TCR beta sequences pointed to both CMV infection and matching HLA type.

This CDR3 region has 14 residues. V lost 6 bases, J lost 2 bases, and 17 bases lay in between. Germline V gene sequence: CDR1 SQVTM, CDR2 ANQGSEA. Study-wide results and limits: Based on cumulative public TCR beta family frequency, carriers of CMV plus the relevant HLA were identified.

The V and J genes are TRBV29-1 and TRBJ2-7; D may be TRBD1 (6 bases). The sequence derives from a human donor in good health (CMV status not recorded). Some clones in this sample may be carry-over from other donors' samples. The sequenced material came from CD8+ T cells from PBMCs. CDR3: CSVAEQGPTYEQYF. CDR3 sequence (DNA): TGCAGCGTCGCCGAACAGGGACCTACCTACGAGCAGTACTTC.